A single sample is the source of the 23 T cell receptor beta chains below, sequenced in a study of chemoradiotherapy in HPV16-positive cancers. Profiling relied on immunoSEQ multiplex PCR, and the TCRdb table lists in-frame clones only, not all of them. The sample lists some 5,500 clones; about 81% were seen once. Sampling was carried out from a patient who underwent chemoradiotherapy. Every receptor here comes from a human donor with HPV-associated anogenital cancer.

The genes are TRBV28 and TRBJ1-4, with 7 bases matching TRBD1. The CDR3 totals 15 residues. V shed 4 bases, J shed 4 bases, and the junction held 6 bases outside the gene matches. The germline CDR1 and CDR2 sequences are MDHEN and SYDVKM. The chain's CDR3 is CASSSPQGVNEKLFF. CDR3 DNA: TGTGCCAGCAGTTCCCCCCAGGGGGTTAATGAAAAACTGTTTTTT.

CDR3 nucleotides: TGCGCCAGCACCCCCGGGACAGGGGGAGTTGAGCAGTTCTTC. This encodes CASTPGTGGVEQFF. The chain couples TRBV5-1 to TRBJ2-1; 11 bases match TRBD1. CDR1 SGHRS and CDR2 YFSETQ come from the germline V gene. The CDR3 has 14 amino acids. The V segment lost 6 bases and the J segment 9 bases; nucleotides outside the gene matches: 8.

The chain links TRBV7-9 to TRBJ2-1; D uncertain. Germline CDR1 and CDR2: SEHNR and FQNEAQ (reference sequence). The length of the CDR3 is 11 residues. V was shortened by 0 bases and J by 10 bases, with 4 bases between the two germline ends. CDR3 in amino acids: CASSLADEQFF. As DNA, the CDR3 is TGTGCCAGCAGCTTAGCGGACGAGCAGTTCTTC.

This clone appeared once. The J gene is TRBJ2-1, the V gene TRBV9; D is uncertain. V was shortened by 2 bases and J by 2 bases, with 11 bases between the two germline ends. This CDR3 has 15 amino acids. CDR1 SGDLS and CDR2 YYNGEE come from the germline V gene. The CDR3 DNA reads as TGTGCCAGCAGCGTGTTTGTGGGCCCCTACAATGAGCAGTTCTTC. Translating it yields CASSVFVGPYNEQFF. Supplemented by reference TRBV9 and TRBJ2-1, the full variable domain reads DSGVTQTPKHLITATGQRVTLRCSPRSGDLSVYWYQQSLDQGLQFLIQYYNGEERAKGNILERFSAQQFPDLHSELNLSSLELGDSALYFCASSVFVGPYNEQFFGPGTRLTVL.

The V and J genes are TRBV11-3 and TRBJ2-5; 8 bases are shared with TRBD2. Per the germline V gene, CDR1 is SGHNT and CDR2 is YENEEA. The V gene end was trimmed by 2 bases and the J gene end by 5 bases; junction bases not matched to a gene: 4. CDR3 size: 14 residues. The CDR3 region has the DNA TGTGCCAGCAGCTTAAGTGGCGGGAGGGAGACCCAGTACTTC. It yields the protein CASSLSGGRETQYF. Variable domain in full (rest from reference TRBV11-3 and TRBJ2-5): EAGVVQSPRYKIIEKKQPVAFWCNPISGHNTLYWYLQNLGQGPELLIRYENEEAVDDSQLPKDRFSAERLKGVDSTLKIQPAELGDSAVYLCASSLSGGRETQYFGPGTRLLVL.

The chain couples TRBV5-1 to TRBJ1-2; a weak D match, TRBD1 (5 bases). Germline V gene sequence: CDR1 SGHRS, CDR2 YFSETQ. Trimming left V 0 bases short and J 3 bases short, with 9 bases between. The CDR3 extends over 14 amino acids. The CDR3 is CASSLAAGDYGYTF. The CDR3 nucleotides are TGCGCCAGCAGCTTGGCCGCGGGGGACTATGGCTACACCTTC.

This clone showed up just a few times. This chain joins TRBV7-3 and TRBJ2-1, with 8 bases that match TRBD2. Per the germline V gene, CDR1 is SGHTA and CDR2 is FQGTGA. Trimming at V came to 5 bases and at J to 3 bases, leaving 6 bases not matched to a gene. The CDR3 extends over 15 amino acids. The CDR3 DNA is TGTGCCAGCAGCGTATTAGCGGGGAACTACAATGAGCAGTTCTTC. This gives the protein CASSVLAGNYNEQFF.

V and J are TRBV5-1 and TRBJ1-1, with no clear D. The length of the CDR3 is 13 residues. Trimming stripped 1 base from V and 4 bases from J, with 8 bases between. Looked up from germline, CDR1 is SGHRS and CDR2 is YFSETQ. The CDR3 DNA is TGCGCCAGCAGCTTGTCTACGGGCACTGAAGCTTTCTTT. This sequence encodes CASSLSTGTEAFF.

This clone was seen only a few times. The chain links TRBV6-1 to TRBJ1-5, with D possibly being TRBD1 (6 bases). The CDR3 sequence is 13 residues long. The germline V and J ends were trimmed by 5 bases and 7 bases, with 12 bases remaining between them. Germline V gene data show CDR1 as MNHNS and CDR2 as SASEGT. The CDR3 region has the DNA TGTGCCAGCAGTCGGGGGGCTGGACAGCCCCAGCATTTT. Translating it yields CASSRGAGQPQHF.

The J gene is TRBJ2-7, the V gene TRBV4-2, with 12 bases that match TRBD2. Germline-derived CDR1 and CDR2 are LGHNA and YNFKEQ. The CDR3 has 16 amino acids. Trimming removed 1 base from V and 6 bases from J; junction bases left unmatched: 7. The CDR3 sequence is CASSQGLAGGPGEQYF. The CDR3 coding sequence is TGTGCCAGCAGCCAAGGTCTAGCGGGAGGGCCGGGCGAGCAGTACTTC.

The V call is TRBV5-8, the J call TRBJ2-3; D is uncertain. CDR3 size: 13 residues. CDR1 and CDR2 (germline): SGHTS, YDEGEE. V lost 5 bases to trimming and J lost 4 bases, with 11 bases between them. In DNA form, the CDR3 reads TGTGCCAGCAGGACCCTTAGTGCAGATACGCAGTATTTT. Amino acid sequence: CASRTLSADTQYF.

The gene calls are TRBV14 and TRBJ2-3; D is unclear. This CDR3 spans 16 amino acids. CDR1 and CDR2 from the germline V gene are SGHDN and FVKESK. Trimming shortened V by 1 base and J by 3 bases, and 14 bases separated the two germline ends. The CDR3 region has the DNA TGTGCCAGCAGCCAAGTTACAGCCTCGGGTACAGATACGCAGTATTTT. It codes for CASSQVTASGTDTQYF.

This clone was seen more than once but under ten times. The chain joins TRBV4-1 to TRBJ2-7, with TRBD2 matching 7 bases. The J segment lost 0 bases and the V segment lost 0 bases, leaving 5 bases of the junction unmatched. Germline CDR1 reads MGHRA; CDR2 reads YSYEKL. CDR3 length: 16 amino acids. The CDR3 DNA reads TGCGCCAGCAGCCAAGAGTCCGGGAGGAGCTCCTACGAGCAGTACTTC. This encodes CASSQESGRSSYEQYF.

V usage is TRBV5-1 and J usage is TRBJ2-7; D possibly corresponds to TRBD2 (7 bases). The CDR3 length is 15 residues. Germline V gene data show CDR1 as SGHRS and CDR2 as YFSETQ. Trimming took 4 bases from V and 0 from J, leaving 14 bases between them. The CDR3 region has the DNA TGCGCCAGCAGCCGAGGGGGGGCAGACTCCTACGAGCAGTACTTC. Translated, it gives CASSRGGADSYEQYF.

This chain links TRBV7-9 with TRBJ1-1; 9 bases map to TRBD1. CDR1 is SEHNR and CDR2 is FQNEAQ in the germline V gene (reference sequence). V dropped 2 bases and J dropped 0; count of bases not matched to a gene: 1. This CDR3 has 15 amino acids. The CDR3 sequence: CASSLTGGLNTEAFF. In nucleotides, the CDR3 is TGTGCCAGCAGCTTAACAGGGGGCCTGAACACTGAAGCTTTCTTT.

The rearrangement links TRBV27 to TRBJ2-1, with D possibly being TRBD2 (5 bases). Germline assignment: CDR1 MNHEY and CDR2 SMNVEV (reference sequence). The CDR3 runs 15 residues. V gave up 5 bases and J gave up 3 bases, with 14 bases separating them. CDR3 region: CASSPGVAIYNEQFF. The CDR3 bases are TGTGCCAGCAGTCCTGGGGTAGCGATCTACAATGAGCAGTTCTTC.

The genes are TRBV2 and TRBJ2-5; possibly TRBD1 for D (6 bases). Germline V gene data show CDR1 as SNHLY and CDR2 as FYNNEI. V lost 4 bases and J lost 4, with 10 bases in between. The CDR3 extends over 13 amino acids. Written as DNA, the CDR3 is TGTGCCAGCAGTGGTTACAGGGCAGAGACCCAGTACTTC. Translating gives CASSGYRAETQYF.

The chain uses TRBV4-1 and TRBJ1-5; possibly TRBD1 for D (5 bases). Looked up from germline, CDR1 is MGHRA and CDR2 is YSYEKL. The CDR3 contains 15 residues. V was cut by 0 bases and J by 7 bases, with 13 bases left in between. CDR3 coding DNA: TGCGCCAGCAGCCAAGACCCCGGGACTGAACAGCCCCAGCATTTT. It yields the protein CASSQDPGTEQPQHF.

V gene TRBV14 combines with J gene TRBJ2-1; possibly TRBD1 for D (5 bases). V was clipped by 1 base and J by 2 bases, with 9 bases between them. CDR1 and CDR2 from the germline V gene are SGHDN and FVKESK. The CDR3 loop spans 15 amino acids. CDR3 coding DNA: TGTGCCAGCAGCCAAGGCAGGGTACCCTACAATGAGCAGTTCTTC. Its translation is CASSQGRVPYNEQFF.

The chain has TRBV20-1 and TRBJ2-1, with D possibly matching TRBD1 (6 bases). The CDR3 spans 10 residues. From germline, CDR1 is DFQATT and CDR2 SNEGSKA (reference sequence). The V and J ends lost 6 bases and 12 bases respectively, with 12 bases between them. For the CDR3, the DNA is TGCAGTGCCACCCAAGGGGGGCAGTTCTTC. This gives the protein CSATQGGQFF.

V and J are TRBV2 and TRBJ1-2, with D unresolved. This CDR3 has 11 residues. Germline V gives CDR1 SNHLY, CDR2 FYNNEI. V lost 5 bases to trimming and J lost 8 bases, with 9 bases between them. CDR3 amino acids: CASSPARGYTF. The CDR3 DNA reads as TGTGCCAGCAGTCCCGCGCGGGGCTACACCTTC.

CDR3 in DNA: TGCGCCAGCAGCCAAGTATTCGGTCCGGACACCGGGGAGCTGTTTTTT. It is translated as CASSQVFGPDTGELFF. The rearrangement links TRBV4-1 to TRBJ2-2; unclear D gene. This CDR3 comprises 16 residues. Germline V lookup: CDR1 MGHRA, CDR2 YSYEKL. The germline V and J ends were trimmed by 1 base and 3 bases, with 12 bases remaining between them.

The chain is built from TRBV5-8 and TRBJ1-2; D gene unclear. This CDR3 spans 13 amino acids. V dropped 0 bases and J dropped 4 bases, with 7 bases sitting between them. CDR1 is SGHTS and CDR2 is YDEGEE in the germline V gene. The CDR3 coding sequence is TGTGCCAGCAGCTTGGAAATCGCCTATGGCTACACCTTC. It codes for CASSLEIAYGYTF.